The 32 T cell receptor beta chains below come from one sample, sequenced in a study of CD8 T cells in Susac syndrome. Reverse transcription of roughly 0.5 to 1 ug RNA was carried out with random hexamers. MiXCR, applied by TCRdb to the immunoSEQ multiplex PCR reads, yields one record per CDR3 protein. Here the sample spans around 150,000 distinct CDR3 sequences, 94% being singletons. Material for sequencing was CD8+ T cells from PBMCs. The origin of the receptors is a human donor in good health.

CDR3 protein: CASSSSIRLVVANEQFF. The CDR3 DNA reads TGTGCCAGCAGCTCAAGCATACGACTAGTTGTTGCCAATGAGCAGTTCTTC. The chain is built from TRBV7-9 and TRBJ2-1; D perhaps matches TRBD2 (6 bases). Germline CDR1 and CDR2: SEHNR and FQNEAQ (reference sequence). The CDR3 has 17 residues. Trimming removed 4 bases at V and 6 bases at J, with 22 bases between.

The chain carries TRBV30 and TRBJ1-1; D is perhaps TRBD1 (5 bases). Germline V gene data show CDR1 as GTSNPN and CDR2 as SVGIG (reference sequence). Deletions cut 0 bases from V and 0 bases from J, with 8 bases between. The CDR3 has 14 amino acids. The CDR3 loop is CAWSVGAVNTEAFF. The CDR3 coding sequence is TGTGCCTGGAGTGTTGGGGCGGTGAACACTGAAGCTTTCTTT. Full variable domain (rest looked up from reference TRBV30 and TRBJ1-1): SQTIHQWPATLVQPVGSPLSLECTVEGTSNPNLYWYRQAAGRGLQLLFYSVGIGQISSEVPQNLSASRPQDRQFILSSKKLLLSDSGFYLCAWSVGAVNTEAFFGQGTRLTVV.

The chain combines TRBV7-3 with TRBJ1-5; the match to TRBD1 covers 7 bases. This CDR3 has 14 residues. Germline CDR1 and CDR2: SGHTA and FQGTGA. The J segment lost 4 bases and the V segment lost 6 bases, leaving 6 bases of the junction unmatched. CDR3 region: CASRYGTANQPQHF. The DNA of the CDR3 is TGTGCCAGCAGATACGGGACAGCGAATCAGCCCCAGCATTTT.

The CDR3 nucleotides are TGTGCCAGCAGCAGGGGCCCGGGACTACCCTACAATGAGCAGTTCTTC. Residues: CASSRGPGLPYNEQFF. The chain recombines TRBV7-9 with TRBJ2-1, with 7 nucleotides matching TRBD2. The length of the CDR3 is 16 residues. Per germline, CDR1 SEHNR and CDR2 FQNEAQ (reference sequence). The ends lost 5 bases at V and 2 bases at J; junction bases unmatched: 9.

The chain joins TRBV27 to TRBJ1-1; D gene ambiguous. V dropped 0 bases and J dropped 1 base, with 6 bases sitting between them. This CDR3 is 14 amino acids long. The V gene's germline CDR1 is MNHEY and CDR2 SMNVEV (reference sequence). CDR3 in amino acids: CASSLSRSNTEAFF. The CDR3 region has the DNA TGTGCCAGCAGTTTATCGAGATCGAACACTGAAGCTTTCTTT.

This chain uses TRBV7-9 with TRBJ1-2, with 7 bases identical to TRBD1. Losses at the gene ends were 3 bases for V and 4 bases for J; bases not matched to a gene: 8. This CDR3 is 15 amino acids long. In germline, CDR1 is SEHNR, CDR2 FQNEAQ (reference sequence). CDR3 nucleotide sequence: TGTGCCAGCAGCTTCTCCGGGACAGAAATCTATGGCTACACCTTC. It translates to CASSFSGTEIYGYTF. The variable domain in full, with the rest retrieved from reference TRBV7-9 and TRBJ1-2, is DTGVSQNPRHKITKRGQNVTFRCDPISEHNRLYWYRQTLGQGPEFLTYFQNEAQLEKSRLLSDRFSAERPKGSFSTLEIQRTEQGDSAMYLCASSFSGTEIYGYTFGSGTRLTVV.

The gene calls are TRBV13 and TRBJ2-1; 11 nucleotides line up with TRBD2. The CDR3 length is 17 residues. Germline lookup yields CDR1 PRHDT and CDR2 FYEKMQ (reference sequence). Germline trimming cut 4 bases from V and 4 bases from J; bases unmatched to any gene: 9. CDR3 DNA sequence: TGTGCCAGCAGCTCAGACCTAGCGGGAGGTGGGTACAATGAGCAGTTCTTC. This translates into CASSSDLAGGGYNEQFF.

This clonotype was detected once. This chain connects TRBV4-3 to TRBJ2-1; the match to TRBD2 covers 12 bases. The CDR3 is made up of 19 amino acids. The V segment lost 3 bases and the J segment 6 bases; nucleotides outside the gene matches: 15. CDR1 is LGHNA, CDR2 YSLEER, per germline. CDR3 coding DNA: TGCGCCAGCAGCCAGCGGGGGACTAGCGGGTCTGGGGCCATCAATGAGCAGTTCTTC. Encoded protein: CASSQRGTSGSGAINEQFF.

This chain connects TRBV4-2 to TRBJ2-7; 7 positions agree with TRBD2. The CDR3 consists of 15 residues. Germline V gene data show CDR1 as LGHNA and CDR2 as YNFKEQ. V shed 0 bases, J shed 2 bases, and the junction held 4 bases outside the gene matches. The CDR3 DNA is TGTGCCAGCAGCCAAGATCCGCTAGCGGCCTACGAGCAGTACTTC. Amino acids: CASSQDPLAAYEQYF.

The chain links TRBV7-2 to TRBJ2-5; D is unclear. The germline V and J ends were trimmed by 6 bases and 7 bases, with 18 bases remaining between them. Germline values: CDR1 SGHTA, CDR2 FQGNSA. The CDR3 runs to 14 residues. CDR3 loop: CASSLPPSDGTQYF. In nucleotides, the CDR3 is TGTGCCAGCAGTCTACCCCCCTCGGATGGGACCCAGTACTTC.

The chain employs TRBV6-2 or TRBV6-3 and TRBJ1-5, with TRBD1 matching over 10 bases. Trimming took 2 bases from V and 5 from J; bases not matched to a gene: 6. Germline CDR1 MNHEY, CDR2 SVGEGT. The CDR3 runs 16 residues. The CDR3 region has the DNA TGTGCCAGCAGTTACCCGGACAGGGGGAGCGATCAGCCCCAGCATTTT. This codes for CASSYPDRGSDQPQHF.

J is TRBJ2-7 and V is TRBV9; 7 bases line up with TRBD1. Germline V CDR1 and CDR2: SGDLS, YYNGEE. CDR3 length: 14 amino acids. V lost 4 bases and J lost 1; bases outside the gene matches: 5. CDR3 region: CASSPDRFSYEQYF. In nucleotides, the CDR3 is TGTGCCAGCAGCCCGGACAGGTTTTCCTACGAGCAGTACTTC.

This clonotype was seen a few times. The V call is TRBV13, the J call TRBJ2-7; 13 nucleotides line up with TRBD2. The germline V gene encodes CDR1 PRHDT and CDR2 FYEKMQ (reference sequence). Trimming took 5 bases from V and 2 from J; bases not matched to a gene: 3. The CDR3 contains 15 residues. CDR3 amino acids: CASSTGLAGAYEQYF. The CDR3 DNA reads as TGTGCCAGCAGCACCGGACTAGCGGGGGCCTACGAGCAGTACTTC. Using reference TRBV13 and TRBJ2-7 for the parts outside the CDR3, the full variable domain is AAGVIQSPRHLIKEKRETATLKCYPIPRHDTVYWYQQGPGQDPQFLISFYEKMQSDKGSIPDRFSAQQFSDYHSELNMSSLELGDSALYFCASSTGLAGAYEQYFGPGTRLTVT.

J is TRBJ2-2 and V is TRBV29-1; 10 nucleotides line up with TRBD2. With 4 bases clipped from V and 6 bases from J, the junction kept 2 bases outside the gene matches. The CDR3 is 13 amino acids. Looked up from germline, CDR1 is SQVTM and CDR2 is ANQGSEA. The CDR3 DNA reads TGCAGCGTTGCGCTAGCGGGAGCCGGGGAGCTGTTTTTT. Its translation: CSVALAGAGELFF.

The CDR3 nucleotides read TGTGCCAGCAGCTATAAGAGGGACGCAGATACGCAGTATTTT. Translation: CASSYKRDADTQYF. The chain is built from TRBV14 and TRBJ2-3; D is possibly TRBD1 or TRBD2 (5 bases each). V was pared by 5 bases and J by 4 bases, with 13 bases between. Germline lookup yields CDR1 SGHDN and CDR2 FVKESK. There are 14 residues in the CDR3. The full variable domain, in which reference TRBV14 and TRBJ2-3 provide the parts outside the CDR3, is EAGVTQFPSHSVIEKGQTVTLRCDPISGHDNLYWYRRVMGKEIKFLLHFVKESKQDESGMPNNRFLAERTGGTYSTLKVQPAELEDSGVYFCASSYKRDADTQYFGPGTRLTVL.

The CDR3 spells CASYGRDTKNTEAFF. The CDR3 nucleotides read TGTGCCAGCTACGGACGGGACACCAAGAACACTGAAGCTTTCTTT. The rearrangement joins TRBV4-2 to TRBJ1-1; a possible D gene is TRBD1 (6 bases). Germline values: CDR1 LGHNA, CDR2 YNFKEQ. The CDR3 covers 15 residues. With 8 bases removed from V and 1 base from J, the gap between germline ends came to 17 bases.

This rearrangement joins TRBV5-1 to TRBJ2-1; D is undetermined. The V end lost 2 bases, the J end lost 6 bases, and 15 bases lay between the germline ends. Germline lookup yields CDR1 SGHRS and CDR2 YFSETQ. The CDR3 runs to 15 residues. The CDR3 DNA reads TGCGCCAGCAGCTTCACCCTTTCCAGGCTCAATGAGCAGTTCTTC. Translating gives CASSFTLSRLNEQFF.

V and J are TRBV27 and TRBJ2-7; 8 nucleotides align to TRBD2. Germline CDR1 reads MNHEY; CDR2 reads SMNVEV (reference sequence). This CDR3 is 15 amino acids long. The trim removed 3 bases at V and 2 bases at J, leaving 6 bases unmatched. The CDR3 DNA reads TGTGCCAGCAGTTTTCTACTAGCGGAAACCTACGAGCAGTACTTC. It specifies CASSFLLAETYEQYF.

The V call is TRBV27, the J call TRBJ2-3; the D is unclear. The germline V and J ends were trimmed by 6 bases and 4 bases, with 11 bases remaining between them. CDR1 is MNHEY, CDR2 SMNVEV, per germline (reference sequence). The CDR3 is 13 amino acids. Here the CDR3 reads CASSQPPSDTQYF. The CDR3 DNA sequence: TGTGCCAGCAGCCAACCTCCTTCAGATACGCAGTATTTT.

This sequence joins TRBV7-9 and TRBJ2-2; D may be TRBD2 (6 bases). The V and J ends lost 5 bases and 1 base respectively, with 14 bases between them. Germline CDR1 reads SEHNR; CDR2 reads FQNEAQ (reference sequence). This CDR3 region has 16 residues. CDR3: CASSASGLVNTGELFF. The DNA for the CDR3 is TGTGCCAGCAGCGCCTCGGGACTTGTGAACACCGGGGAGCTGTTTTTT.

This chain joins TRBV27 and TRBJ2-7; D is perhaps TRBD1 (5 bases). V was cut by 4 bases and J by 2 bases, with 9 bases left in between. The CDR3 consists of 13 residues. In germline, CDR1 is MNHEY, CDR2 SMNVEV (reference sequence). In DNA form, the CDR3 reads TGTGCCAGCAGTTACGGACATCCCTACGAGCAGTACTTC. The encoded protein is CASSYGHPYEQYF.

V gene TRBV29-1 combines with J gene TRBJ2-5; 7 nucleotides line up with TRBD1. The CDR3 extends over 12 amino acids. In germline, CDR1 is SQVTM, CDR2 ANQGSEA. V lost 3 bases and J lost 2; bases outside the gene matches: 0. The CDR3: CSVEGQQETQYF. CDR3 in DNA: TGCAGCGTTGAGGGACAGCAAGAGACCCAGTACTTC.

The CDR3 DNA is TGCAGCTCCTATGGAGGGACTACCTACAATGAGCAGTTCTTC. Amino acid sequence: CSSYGGTTYNEQFF. The chain couples TRBV29-1 to TRBJ2-1; 7 nucleotides line up with TRBD2. Unmatched junction bases numbered 9, after V lost 8 bases and J lost 2 bases. Germline V gives CDR1 SQVTM, CDR2 ANQGSEA. The CDR3 sequence is 14 residues long.

The chain couples TRBV29-1 to TRBJ2-1; the match to TRBD1 covers 10 bases. Germline trimming cut 7 bases from V and 6 bases from J; bases unmatched to any gene: 6. Germline lookup yields CDR1 SQVTM and CDR2 ANQGSEA. The CDR3 runs to 13 residues. CDR3 DNA: TGCAGCGCCAGACAGGGGGCGTTCAATGAGCAGTTCTTC. The encoded protein is CSARQGAFNEQFF.

J is TRBJ2-7 and V is TRBV30; possibly TRBD2 for D (5 bases). Trimming stripped 0 bases from V and 7 bases from J, with 7 bases between. The CDR3 runs 11 residues. Per the germline V gene, CDR1 is GTSNPN and CDR2 is SVGIG (reference sequence). The CDR3 coding sequence is TGTGCCTGGAGTGTGCCGGGGGAGCAGTACTTC. This gives the protein CAWSVPGEQYF.

The rearrangement links TRBV28 to TRBJ2-3; D unclear. V lost 5 bases, J lost 9 bases, and 18 bases lay in between. The CDR3 loop spans 14 amino acids. Germline V lookup: CDR1 MDHEN, CDR2 SYDVKM. The CDR3 nucleotides are TGTGCCAGCAGTCCCTCTTCTCTTGGTTCGACGCAGTATTTT. The encoded protein is CASSPSSLGSTQYF.

The chain joins TRBV3-1 to TRBJ2-3; 11 bases map to TRBD2. The V gene's germline CDR1 is LGHDT and CDR2 YNNKEL (reference sequence). The length of the CDR3 is 13 residues. After removal of 9 bases from V and 4 bases from J, the junction contained 3 bases not matched to a gene. Written as DNA, the CDR3 is TGTGCCAGTCAGACTAGCGGGGCAGATACGCAGTATTTT. Residues: CASQTSGADTQYF.

The chain couples TRBV27 to TRBJ2-7; no definite D call. Germline V gives CDR1 MNHEY, CDR2 SMNVEV (reference sequence). The CDR3 length is 14 residues. Trimming pared 6 bases from V and 0 bases from J, leaving 12 bases between. The DNA of the CDR3 is TGTGCCAGCAGAAACTTAGGAAGCTCCTACGAGCAGTACTTC. Its protein product is CASRNLGSSYEQYF.

The chain employs TRBV29-1 and TRBJ2-1; 10 nucleotides align to TRBD1. J gave up 3 bases and V 6 bases, and 8 bases lay outside the gene matches. Per germline, CDR1 SQVTM and CDR2 ANQGSEA. This CDR3 has 15 amino acids. CDR3 residues: CSVDTGTGVYNEQFF. DNA of the CDR3: TGCAGCGTCGACACCGGGACAGGGGTCTACAATGAGCAGTTCTTC.

This sequence joins TRBV28 and TRBJ2-3; D remains ambiguous. CDR3 size: 15 residues. The V gene's germline CDR1 is MDHEN and CDR2 SYDVKM. The germline V and J ends were trimmed by 3 bases and 0 bases, with 10 bases remaining between them. This CDR3 is CASSFRVSSTDTQYF. Written as DNA, the CDR3 is TGTGCCAGCAGTTTTCGGGTGTCTAGCACAGATACGCAGTATTTT.

The chain joins TRBV19 to TRBJ2-1; 10 positions agree with TRBD2. The CDR3 length is 15 residues. Germline V gene data show CDR1 as LNHDA and CDR2 as SQIVND (reference sequence). Losses at the gene ends were 10 bases for V and 8 bases for J; bases not matched to a gene: 14. CDR3 nucleotides: TGTGCCACAAAAAAGGCTAGCGGGAGCACGGATGAGCAGTTCTTC. Translation: CATKKASGSTDEQFF.

J is TRBJ2-2 and V is TRBV29-1; 8 positions agree with TRBD2. Per germline, CDR1 SQVTM and CDR2 ANQGSEA. This CDR3 has 15 amino acids. The J segment lost 0 bases and the V segment lost 3 bases, leaving 3 bases of the junction unmatched. CDR3 loop: CSVDGRVPNTGELFF. The CDR3 DNA follows: TGCAGCGTTGACGGGAGGGTACCGAACACCGGGGAGCTGTTTTTT.